This is a list of T cell receptor beta chains from one sample in a study of T cell responses to AZD1222 COVID-19 vaccine. Measured with immunoSEQ multiplex PCR; TCRdb has only the in-frame clones, and not every one. The sample has over 110,000 clones, 92% seen once; the top ten hold approximately 3.4%. Material: peripheral blood, obtained on day 0 of AZD1222 vaccination. All receptors come from an adult in good health. The conserved cysteine and the conserved F or W are not part of the CDR3 here.

CDR3 protein,CDR3 length,V gene
ASSQLRASTDTQY,13,TRBV14
ASSAGGSTAF,10,TRBV2
SVELVPDQPQH,11,TRBV29-1
ASSLRDPKGYT,11,TRBV5-6
ASSLAQGNTEAF,12,TRBV28
ASSEGLAGVDEQF,13,TRBV2
ASSVVGTAEQY,11,TRBV9
ASSFGVLH,8,TRBV28
ASSLLAETQY,10,TRBV7-9
ASSYWTGVEAEAF,13,TRBV6-5
AIRTGSETHYGYT,13,TRBV10-3
ASSVAATQNTGELF,14,TRBV9
ASSRSGANVLT,11,TRBV19
ASSSGTAANYGYT,13,TRBV6-5
ASSHRDPWIRSPLH,14,TRBV21-1
ASSLWASGAYEQY,13,TRBV27
ASSLRVDSGANVLT,14,TRBV5-1
AWRAGNNSPLH,11,TRBV30
ASSHRGEKLF,10,TRBV7-8
ASSFRQAQETQY,12,TRBV5-1
ASSSLAGVETQY,12,TRBV7-3
ASSDAGSVTDTQY,13,TRBV10-1
ASSPRLAGDFGELF,14,TRBV4-1
ATQSTDTQY,9,TRBV6-5
ASSIAAGVNQPQH,13,TRBV19
ASSQRTSGAYYEQY,14,TRBV28
ASSLAAQAAKLF,12,TRBV5-5
ASSDLPGTRDPF,12,TRBV14
ASSLAGESDEQF,12,TRBV7-6
ASSFQRANTGELF,13,TRBV5-1
ASSQDPGRNSPLH,13,TRBV3-1/TRBV3-2
ASRISGNNEQF,11,TRBV6-5
ASSVDPPGLPATGELF,16,TRBV9
ASSLELVGPETQY,13,TRBV5-4
ASSAGAMESEAF,12,TRBV9
ASTLSGANVLT,11,TRBV7-2
ASSYNALSTEAF,12,TRBV6-5
ASNLLTGGSLDQPQH,15,TRBV19
ASSPSGGDTQY,11,TRBV19
ASRYRSTNEKLF,12,TRBV19
ASSWGAGSGPYYEQY,15,TRBV5-1
ASSQGEGYEQF,11,TRBV4-3
ASHVQGRNTEAF,12,TRBV30
ASSYENYGYT,10,TRBV12-3/TRBV12-4
ASSLDRARGYT,11,TRBV7-8
ASSLDRGDEAF,11,TRBV5-1
ASSLSGRGNSPLH,13,TRBV5-6
ASSLAGDHEQF,11,TRBV7-7
ASSQGQNSYNEQF,13,TRBV6-5
ASSPRGGPTEAF,12,TRBV27
ASSQDLTGTGNQPQH,15,TRBV4-1